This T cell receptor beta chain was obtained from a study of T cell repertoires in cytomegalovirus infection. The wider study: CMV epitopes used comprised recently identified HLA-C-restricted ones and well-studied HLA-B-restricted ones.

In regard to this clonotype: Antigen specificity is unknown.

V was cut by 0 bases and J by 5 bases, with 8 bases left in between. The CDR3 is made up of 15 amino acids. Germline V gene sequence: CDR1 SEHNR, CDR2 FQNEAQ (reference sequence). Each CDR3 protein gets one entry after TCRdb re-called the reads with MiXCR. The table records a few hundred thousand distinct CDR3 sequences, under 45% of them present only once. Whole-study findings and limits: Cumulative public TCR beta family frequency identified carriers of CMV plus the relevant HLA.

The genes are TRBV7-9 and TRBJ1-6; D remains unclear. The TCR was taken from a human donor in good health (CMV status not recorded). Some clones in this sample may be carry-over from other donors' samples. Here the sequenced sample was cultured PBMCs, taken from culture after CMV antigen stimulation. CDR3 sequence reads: CASSLARLNNSPLHF. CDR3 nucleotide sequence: TGTGCCAGCAGCTTAGCGCGGCTAAATAATTCACCCCTCCACTTT.